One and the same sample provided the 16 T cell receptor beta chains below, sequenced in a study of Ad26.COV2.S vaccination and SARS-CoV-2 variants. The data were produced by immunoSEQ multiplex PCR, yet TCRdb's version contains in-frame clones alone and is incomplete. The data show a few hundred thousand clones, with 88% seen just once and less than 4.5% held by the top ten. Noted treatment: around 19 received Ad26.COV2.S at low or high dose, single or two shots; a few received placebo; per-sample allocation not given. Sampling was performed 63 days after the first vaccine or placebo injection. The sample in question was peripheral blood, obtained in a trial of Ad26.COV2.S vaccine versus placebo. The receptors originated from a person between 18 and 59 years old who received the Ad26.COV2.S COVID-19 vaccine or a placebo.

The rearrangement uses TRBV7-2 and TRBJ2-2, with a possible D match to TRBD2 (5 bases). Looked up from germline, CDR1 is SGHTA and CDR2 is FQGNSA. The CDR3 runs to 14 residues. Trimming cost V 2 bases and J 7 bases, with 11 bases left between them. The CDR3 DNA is TGTGCCAGCAGCTTACCTCTAGCAATCGGGGAGCTGTTTTTT. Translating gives CASSLPLAIGELFF.

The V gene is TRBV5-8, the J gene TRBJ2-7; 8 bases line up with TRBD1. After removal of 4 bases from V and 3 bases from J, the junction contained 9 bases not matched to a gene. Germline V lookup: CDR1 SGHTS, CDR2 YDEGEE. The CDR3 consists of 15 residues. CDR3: CASSTQDREIYEQYF. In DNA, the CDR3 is TGTGCCAGCAGCACCCAGGACAGGGAAATCTACGAGCAGTACTTC.

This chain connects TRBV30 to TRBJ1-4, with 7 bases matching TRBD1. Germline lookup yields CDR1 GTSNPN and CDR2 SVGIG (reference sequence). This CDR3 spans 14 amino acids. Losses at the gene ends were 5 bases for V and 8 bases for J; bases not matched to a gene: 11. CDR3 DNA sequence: TGTGCCTGGGGCAGACAGGGACTGCGCGAAAAACTGTTTTTT. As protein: CAWGRQGLREKLFF.

CDR3 DNA: TGCGCCAGCAGCCAGCACGACAGGGGGCGTAACGAAAAACTGTTTTTT. Encoded protein: CASSQHDRGRNEKLFF. V and J are TRBV4-3 and TRBJ1-4; 10 bases fit TRBD1. Trimming took 3 bases from V and 8 from J; bases not matched to a gene: 9. The CDR3 consists of 16 residues. Germline V lookup: CDR1 LGHNA, CDR2 YSLEER.

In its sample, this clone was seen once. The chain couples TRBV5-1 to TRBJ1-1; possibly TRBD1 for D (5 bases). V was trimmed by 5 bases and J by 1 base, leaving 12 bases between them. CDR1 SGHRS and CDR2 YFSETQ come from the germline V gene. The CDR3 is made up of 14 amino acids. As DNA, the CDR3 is TGCGCCAGCAGGACCGGGACGTCGAACACTGAAGCTTTCTTT. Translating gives CASRTGTSNTEAFF.

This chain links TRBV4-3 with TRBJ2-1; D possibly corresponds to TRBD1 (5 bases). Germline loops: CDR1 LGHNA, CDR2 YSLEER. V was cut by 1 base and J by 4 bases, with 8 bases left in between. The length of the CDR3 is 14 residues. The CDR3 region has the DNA TGCGCCAGCAGCCAAGTGTCAGGGTACAATGAGCAGTTCTTC. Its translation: CASSQVSGYNEQFF.

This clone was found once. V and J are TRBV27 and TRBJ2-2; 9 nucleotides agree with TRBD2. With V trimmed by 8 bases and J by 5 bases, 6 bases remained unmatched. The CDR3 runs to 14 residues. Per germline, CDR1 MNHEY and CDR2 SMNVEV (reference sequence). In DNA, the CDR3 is TGTGCCAGCGGACTAGCGAGGTCGACCGGGGAGCTGTTTTTT. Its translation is CASGLARSTGELFF.

CDR3 residues: CASSIVETAFSTDTQYF. The DNA of the CDR3 is TGTGCCAGTAGTATAGTCGAGACAGCCTTCAGCACAGATACGCAGTATTTT. The chain combines TRBV19 with TRBJ2-3; a weak D match, TRBD1 (5 bases). The CDR3 spans 17 residues. V was shortened by 1 base and J by 0 bases, with 14 bases between the two germline ends. Per germline, CDR1 LNHDA and CDR2 SQIVND (reference sequence).

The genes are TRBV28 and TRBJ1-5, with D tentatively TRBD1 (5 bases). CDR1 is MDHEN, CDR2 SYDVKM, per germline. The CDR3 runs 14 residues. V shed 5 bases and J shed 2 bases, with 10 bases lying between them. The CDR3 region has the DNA TGTGCCAGCAGTCTCGCGGGGGGCAATCAGCCCCAGCATTTT. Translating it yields CASSLAGGNQPQHF. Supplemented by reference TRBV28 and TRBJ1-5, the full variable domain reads DVKVTQSSRYLVKRTGEKVFLECVQDMDHENMFWYRQDPGLGLRLIYFSYDVKMKEKGDIPEGYSVSREKKERFSLILESASTNQTSMYLCASSLAGGNQPQHFGDGTRLSIL.

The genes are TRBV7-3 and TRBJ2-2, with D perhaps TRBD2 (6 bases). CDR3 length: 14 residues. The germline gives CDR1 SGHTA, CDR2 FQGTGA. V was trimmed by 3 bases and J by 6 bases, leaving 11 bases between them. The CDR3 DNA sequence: TGTGCCAGCAGCTTGTCTCGGGGGTCCGGGGAGCTGTTTTTT. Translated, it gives CASSLSRGSGELFF.

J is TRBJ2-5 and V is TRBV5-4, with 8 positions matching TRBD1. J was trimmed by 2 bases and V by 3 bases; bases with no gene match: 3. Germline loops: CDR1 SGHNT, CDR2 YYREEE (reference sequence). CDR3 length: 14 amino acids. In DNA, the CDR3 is TGTGCCAGCAGCTCCGGGACAGGACAAGAGACCCAGTACTTC. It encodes CASSSGTGQETQYF.

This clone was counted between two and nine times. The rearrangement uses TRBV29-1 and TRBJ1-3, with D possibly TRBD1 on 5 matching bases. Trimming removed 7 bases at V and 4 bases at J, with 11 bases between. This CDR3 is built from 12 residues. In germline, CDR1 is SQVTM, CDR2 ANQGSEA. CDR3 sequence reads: CSAGTEGNTIYF. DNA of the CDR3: TGCAGCGCAGGGACCGAAGGAAACACCATATATTTT.

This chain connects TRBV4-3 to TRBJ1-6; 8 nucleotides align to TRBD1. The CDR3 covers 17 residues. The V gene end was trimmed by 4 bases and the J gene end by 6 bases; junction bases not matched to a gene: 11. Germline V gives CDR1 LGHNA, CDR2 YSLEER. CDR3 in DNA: TGCGCCAGCAGCCCGTCGGGGACAGGAGATTCTAATTCACCCCTCCACTTT. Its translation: CASSPSGTGDSNSPLHF.

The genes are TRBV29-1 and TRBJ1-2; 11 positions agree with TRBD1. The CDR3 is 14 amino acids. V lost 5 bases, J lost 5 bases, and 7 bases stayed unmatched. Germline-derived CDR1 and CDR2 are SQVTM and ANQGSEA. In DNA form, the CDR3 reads TGCAGCGTTCCCGGGACAGGGGGAGGGTATGGCTACACCTTC. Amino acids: CSVPGTGGGYGYTF. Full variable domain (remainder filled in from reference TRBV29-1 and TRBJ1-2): SAVISQKPSRDICQRGTSLTIQCQVDSQVTMMFWYRQQPGQSLTLIATANQGSEATYESGFVIDKFPISRPNLTFSTLTVSNMSPEDSSIYLCSVPGTGGGYGYTFGSGTRLTVV.

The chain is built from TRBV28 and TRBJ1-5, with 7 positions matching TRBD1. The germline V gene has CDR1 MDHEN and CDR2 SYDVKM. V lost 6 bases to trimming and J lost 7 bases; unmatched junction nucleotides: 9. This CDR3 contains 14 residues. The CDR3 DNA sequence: TGTGCCAGCAGACCCGGGACAGCATACCAGCCCCAGCATTTT. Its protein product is CASRPGTAYQPQHF.

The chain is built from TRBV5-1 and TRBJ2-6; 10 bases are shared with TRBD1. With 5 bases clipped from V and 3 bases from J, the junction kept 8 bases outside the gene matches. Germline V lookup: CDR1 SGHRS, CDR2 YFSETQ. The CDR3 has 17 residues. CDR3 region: CASRQRQGAGGANVLTF. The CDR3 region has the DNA TGCGCCAGCAGGCAGAGACAGGGGGCTGGTGGGGCCAACGTCCTGACTTTC.